This paragraph reports one T cell receptor beta chain. Its antigen is not known. The sample is drawn from a study of OX40 agonist ivuxolimab in advanced cancers. At the level of the study: The dose-escalation cohort was over 65% male, with a mean age of 60 years, ranging roughly 20 to 90. Study results and caveats: Also showing low normalized T-cell clonal expansion were some of the nonresponders. In the 0.1 to 3.0 mg/kg range, CD4+ and CD8+ blood T cells had expanded clonally by week 6.

Clones were sequenced by immunoSEQ multiplex PCR, and TCRdb holds only the in-frame ones, with some missing. Among 70,000 or so clones listed, about 91% were seen once. The CDR3 is 13 amino acids. Germline CDR1 is SGHAT and CDR2 is FQNNGV. With V trimmed by 4 bases and J by 8 bases, 5 bases remained unmatched. This clonotype was obtained from an adult with an advanced solid tumor such as melanoma, head and neck, liver or kidney cancer. The chain couples TRBV11-2 to TRBJ1-2; 9 bases are a match to TRBD1. The sequencing used CD4+ or CD8+ T cells sorted from blood, collected in a trial of the OX40 agonist ivuxolimab. The CDR3 nucleotides read TGTGCCAGCAGCTCTGGGACAGGGCGGGGCTACACCTTC. It yields the protein CASSSGTGRGYTF.